The 25 T cell receptor beta chains below all came from one sample that was sequenced in a study of blood T cell repertoires in COVID-19. Produced via immunoSEQ multiplex PCR; TCRdb's table is partial and in-frame only. Here the sample spans around 370,000 clones, about 88% being singletons. Material: peripheral blood. All receptors come from a woman in her sixties or seventies with COVID-19, enrolled during active disease.

The chain couples TRBV4-3 to TRBJ1-1, with D tentatively TRBD1 (5 bases). CDR1 and CDR2 (germline): LGHNA, YSLEER. CDR3 size: 14 residues. Trimming took off 2 bases at V and 0 bases at J, with 7 bases between the two ends. For the CDR3, the DNA is TGCGCCAGCAGCCAACAGGGAATGAACACTGAAGCTTTCTTT. This gives the protein CASSQQGMNTEAFF.

The chain links TRBV2 to TRBJ1-5, with 8 positions matching TRBD1. Germline values: CDR1 SNHLY, CDR2 FYNNEI. CDR3 length: 14 residues. The ends lost 4 bases at V and 3 bases at J; junction bases unmatched: 2. CDR3 protein: CASSGTGNNQPQHF. CDR3 DNA sequence: TGTGCCAGCAGTGGGACAGGGAACAATCAGCCCCAGCATTTT.

The chain carries TRBV3-1 (or the pseudogene TRBV3-2) and TRBJ2-6; 8 bases match TRBD1. CDR1 is LGHDT, CDR2 YNNKEL, per germline (reference sequence). The CDR3 contains 17 residues. V gave up 1 base and J gave up 0 bases; unmatched junction bases: 2. The CDR3 coding sequence is TGTGCCAGCAGCCAAGTCGGACAGGGCTCTGGGGCCAACGTCCTGACTTTC. This sequence encodes CASSQVGQGSGANVLTF.

The chain has TRBV28 and TRBJ2-7; perhaps TRBD2 as D (5 bases). V dropped 3 bases and J dropped 3 bases, with 9 bases sitting between them. Germline CDR1 is MDHEN and CDR2 is SYDVKM. This CDR3 is built from 13 residues. The CDR3 loop reads CASSLIGVYEQYF. The CDR3 DNA is TGTGCCAGCAGTTTGATCGGGGTCTACGAGCAGTACTTC.

The rearrangement links TRBV27 to TRBJ1-2, with 7 bases aligning to TRBD1. Losses at the gene ends were 5 bases for V and 7 bases for J; bases not matched to a gene: 10. This CDR3 region has 14 residues. CDR1 and CDR2 (germline): MNHEY, SMNVEV (reference sequence). The CDR3 sequence: CASSLRQGNGGYTF. The CDR3, as DNA: TGTGCCAGCAGTCTACGACAGGGCAATGGTGGCTACACCTTC.

The genes are TRBV3-1 (or the pseudogene TRBV3-2) and TRBJ2-3; D gene unclear. The germline gives CDR1 LGHDT, CDR2 YNNKEL (reference sequence). The CDR3 totals 13 residues. V dropped 0 bases and J dropped 7 bases, with 8 bases sitting between them. CDR3 amino acids: CASSQESPNTQYF. The CDR3 nucleotides are TGTGCCAGCAGCCAAGAGAGCCCGAATACGCAGTATTTT.

This clone turned up a few times. The genes are TRBV19 and TRBJ2-3; D not certain. This CDR3 has 16 residues. The ends were cut back, 3 bases at V and 0 bases at J, with 13 bases in the middle. The germline V gene encodes CDR1 LNHDA and CDR2 SQIVND (reference sequence). The DNA for the CDR3 is TGTGCCAGTAGTATCCAACAGTCTTCTAGCACAGATACGCAGTATTTT. Its protein product is CASSIQQSSSTDTQYF.

This chain uses TRBV12-2 with TRBJ2-3; the table's D call, TRBD2, was not checked against the DNA. TRBV12-2 is deemed a pseudogene. CDR3 length: 16 residues. CDR3 coding DNA: TGTGCAAGTCGCTTTCTCCGGGTTCGACGCACAGATACGCAGTATTTT. It translates to CASRFLRVRRTDTQYF.

This chain links TRBV5-1 with TRBJ1-2; 8 nucleotides line up with TRBD1. The CDR3 consists of 16 residues. Germline-derived CDR1 and CDR2 are SGHRS and YFSETQ. The J segment lost 8 bases and the V segment lost 2 bases, leaving 14 bases of the junction unmatched. The CDR3 nucleotides read TGCGCCAGCAGCTTCGCGGGATCGGGACAGGCTGGGGGCTACACCTTC. It specifies CASSFAGSGQAGGYTF.

The chain carries TRBV21-1 and TRBJ2-2; whether TRBD1, the table's D call, matches the DNA was not checked. TRBV21-1 is termed a pseudogene. The CDR3 is made up of 14 amino acids. The chain's CDR3 is CASRQGGRTGELFF. The CDR3 DNA is TGTGCCAGCAGGCAGGGGGGCCGAACCGGGGAGCTGTTTTTT.

The chain carries TRBV30 and TRBJ1-1; 7 nucleotides line up with TRBD1. The CDR3 runs 12 residues. V gave up 8 bases and J gave up 3 bases; unmatched junction bases: 6. CDR1 and CDR2 (germline): GTSNPN, SVGIG (reference sequence). The CDR3 DNA reads as TGTGCCCTCGACAGGGCTGACACTGAAGCTTTCTTT. The encoded protein is CALDRADTEAFF.

This sequence joins TRBV9 and TRBJ1-5; no definite D call. V was pared by 0 bases and J by 6 bases, with 10 bases between. The CDR3 totals 14 residues. From germline, CDR1 is SGDLS and CDR2 YYNGEE. For the CDR3, the DNA is TGTGCCAGCAGCGTAGGGGTCGAGGGTCAGCCCCAGCATTTT. Translating it yields CASSVGVEGQPQHF. The variable domain in full, completed from reference TRBV9 and TRBJ1-5, reads DSGVTQTPKHLITATGQRVTLRCSPRSGDLSVYWYQQSLDQGLQFLIQYYNGEERAKGNILERFSAQQFPDLHSELNLSSLELGDSALYFCASSVGVEGQPQHFGDGTRLSIL.

The chain employs TRBV19 and TRBJ1-2; 10 nucleotides agree with TRBD1. Germline-derived CDR1 and CDR2 are LNHDA and SQIVND (reference sequence). V lost 5 bases to trimming and J lost 4 bases; unmatched junction nucleotides: 4. CDR3 length: 14 amino acids. CDR3 region: CASSRQGAGYGYTF. CDR3 nucleotides: TGTGCCAGTAGTCGACAGGGGGCTGGCTATGGCTACACCTTC.

The V gene is TRBV4-1, the J gene TRBJ2-7, with TRBD1 identical over 10 bases. The V segment lost 4 bases and the J segment 6 bases; nucleotides outside the gene matches: 12. This CDR3 comprises 16 residues. CDR1 MGHRA and CDR2 YSYEKL come from the germline V gene. The CDR3 sequence: CASSPSDRGLRREQYF. CDR3 bases: TGCGCCAGCAGCCCTTCCGACAGGGGGCTGAGACGCGAGCAGTACTTC.

This chain links TRBV29-1 with TRBJ2-5; 9 bases map to TRBD1. The germline gives CDR1 SQVTM, CDR2 ANQGSEA. The CDR3 spans 15 residues. V was clipped by 1 base and J by 3 bases; unmatched bases: 6. DNA for the CDR3: TGCAGCGTTGAAGCCCGGACAGGGGTTAAAGAGACCCAGTACTTC. It encodes CSVEARTGVKETQYF. Full variable domain (missing parts from reference TRBV29-1 and TRBJ2-5): SAVISQKPSRDICQRGTSLTIQCQVDSQVTMMFWYRQQPGQSLTLIATANQGSEATYESGFVIDKFPISRPNLTFSTLTVSNMSPEDSSIYLCSVEARTGVKETQYFGPGTRLLVL.

J is TRBJ2-5 and V is TRBV5-4; TRBD1 matches 7 bases. CDR3 length: 14 amino acids. Germline V gene data show CDR1 as SGHNT and CDR2 as YYREEE (reference sequence). J gave up 5 bases and V 3 bases, and 7 bases lay outside the gene matches. CDR3 sequence (DNA): TGTGCCAGCAGCTCCACTGCACAGGGGGAGACCCAGTACTTC. Translation gives CASSSTAQGETQYF.

The chain is built from TRBV3-1 (or the pseudogene TRBV3-2) and TRBJ1-2; 9 nucleotides align to TRBD1. The V and J ends lost 1 base and 7 bases, in that order; junction bases with no gene match: 10. The CDR3 contains 16 residues. Germline V gene data show CDR1 as LGHDT and CDR2 as YNNKEL (reference sequence). For the CDR3, the DNA is TGTGCCAGCAGCCAAGGGTCCACAGGGGGCGGGTTTGGCTACACCTTC. This gives the protein CASSQGSTGGGFGYTF.

The V and J genes are TRBV6-5 and TRBJ2-7, with TRBD1 identical over 12 bases. There are 15 residues in the CDR3. After removal of 11 bases from V and 7 bases from J, the junction contained 15 bases not matched to a gene. In germline, CDR1 is MNHEY, CDR2 SVGAGI. This CDR3 is CAVPLGDRGRGEQYF. CDR3 coding DNA: TGTGCCGTCCCCTTGGGGGACAGGGGGCGCGGAGAGCAGTACTTC.

This clone appeared a few times. This chain links TRBV7-9 with TRBJ2-2; a weak D match, TRBD2 (6 bases). The ends were cut back, 3 bases at V and 5 bases at J, with 13 bases in the middle. Germline loops: CDR1 SEHNR, CDR2 FQNEAQ (reference sequence). This CDR3 spans 15 amino acids. CDR3 DNA sequence: TGTGCCAGCAGCTTTGGTGCAGGGAGGACCGGGGAGCTGTTTTTT. Its translation: CASSFGAGRTGELFF.

J is TRBJ2-7 and V is TRBV7-9; 9 nucleotides match TRBD1. V lost 5 bases and J lost 4; bases outside the gene matches: 15. CDR3 length: 17 amino acids. Per the germline V gene, CDR1 is SEHNR and CDR2 is FQNEAQ (reference sequence). The CDR3 sequence is CASSPSLFGTGFYEQYF. CDR3 DNA sequence: TGTGCCAGCAGCCCAAGCCTATTCGGGACAGGGTTTTACGAGCAGTACTTC.

CDR3: CASSSGQGATYEQYF. The CDR3 DNA is TGCGCCAGCAGCTCTGGACAGGGGGCGACCTACGAGCAGTACTTC. The chain joins TRBV5-1 to TRBJ2-7; TRBD1 matches at 11 bases. The trim removed 3 bases at V and 2 bases at J, leaving 4 bases unmatched. The CDR3 totals 15 residues. The germline CDR1 and CDR2 sequences are SGHRS and YFSETQ.

The chain couples TRBV5-4 to TRBJ1-1; D ambiguous. Per the germline V gene, CDR1 is SGHNT and CDR2 is YYREEE (reference sequence). The CDR3 runs 13 residues. V lost 2 bases and J lost 4, with 9 bases in between. Written as DNA, the CDR3 is TGTGCCAGCAGCTTTGAAACAGTCACTGAAGCTTTCTTT. Translation gives CASSFETVTEAFF.

This clone was counted once. V gene TRBV7-2 combines with J gene TRBJ1-2; TRBD1 matches at 7 bases. CDR3 length equals 14 residues. The germline V gene has CDR1 SGHTA and CDR2 FQGNSA. Trimming at V came to 4 bases and at J to 4 bases, leaving 6 bases not matched to a gene. The CDR3 sequence: CASSSQGLFYGYTF. For the CDR3, the DNA is TGTGCCAGCAGCTCACAGGGGTTATTCTATGGCTACACCTTC.

This clone was found once. The V gene is TRBV24-1, the J gene TRBJ2-5; a possible D gene is TRBD2 (7 bases). From germline, CDR1 is KGHDR and CDR2 SFDVKD. This CDR3 contains 15 residues. The germline V and J ends were trimmed by 4 bases and 1 base, with 12 bases remaining between them. CDR3 in DNA: TGTGCCACCAGTGAGCGGGGGCCTTCCCAAGAGACCCAGTACTTC. This gives the protein CATSERGPSQETQYF.

V and J are TRBV7-2 and TRBJ1-2; D gene unclear. V lost 4 bases and J lost 0, with 18 bases in between. Germline loops: CDR1 SGHTA, CDR2 FQGNSA. The CDR3 is 17 amino acids. The CDR3 nucleotides are TGTGCCAGCAGCTCATCAACCGGGTTCTTTTCTAACTATGGCTACACCTTC. Encoded protein: CASSSSTGFFSNYGYTF.